The sequence of this T cell receptor beta chain was determined in a study of response to subunit inactivated influenza vaccine. Study-wide findings and caveats: The authors proposed limited new T cell recruitment per seasonal influenza vaccination.

As concerns this clonotype: As yet, its antigen is unknown.

TCRdb recomputed calls from the RT-PCR reads with MiXCR, one row per CDR3 protein. The sample yields about 300,000 distinct CDR3 sequences, roughly 22% seen once. The CDR3 is 15 residues long. Trimming left V 5 bases short and J 0 bases short, with 13 bases between. This clonotype originated in a man aged 45-69 years who received an inactivated influenza vaccine. The genes are TRBV12-3 or TRBV12-4 and TRBJ1-1; maybe TRBD1 (6 bases). The source was PBMCs from blood, collected approximately 20 months after vaccination. The CDR3 region is CASSNGQRMNTEAFF. The CDR3 DNA reads as TGTGCCAGCAGTAACGGACAGCGGATGAACACTGAAGCTTTCTTT.